This TCR beta chain came from a study of cytomegalovirus exposure and HLA in healthy donors. The CDR3 runs to 14 residues. Germline V lookup: CDR1 SEHNR, CDR2 FQNEAQ (reference sequence). V dropped 4 bases and J dropped 0 bases, with 10 bases sitting between them. TCRdb keeps only in-frame clones here, not all; method: immunoSEQ multiplex PCR. The data hold over 200,000 clones, with 80% to 85% observed a single time. The chain links TRBV7-9 to TRBJ2-7; D is possibly TRBD1 (6 bases). The receptor was derived from a woman aged 30 to 39 in good health and CMV-seropositive. Sequencing was done on a sample of PBMCs. CDR3 sequence (DNA): TGTGCCAGCAGCTGGGACACCGACTCCTACGAGCAGTACTTC. It translates to CASSWDTDSYEQYF.